Reported below is one T cell receptor (beta chain). Its antigen is as yet unknown. The data stem from a study of CD8 T cells in ankylosing spondylitis. Whole-study results and caveats: Among TCR beta sequences, a motif of roughly 8 highly homologous variants appeared characteristic of ankylosing spondylitis blood.

TCRdb re-derived calls from the 5' RACE reads in MiXCR, one entry per CDR3 protein. The repertoire has tens of thousands of distinct CDR3 sequences, 5.3% of them found once; the top ten carry approximately 1.7%. The germline V gene encodes CDR1 SGDLS and CDR2 YYNGEE. Trimming at V came to 0 bases and at J to 1 base, leaving 12 bases not matched to a gene. This CDR3 is 21 amino acids long. The sequence was collected from a female donor with ankylosing spondylitis or in good health (not recorded which). The sequenced sample was blood, either unsorted or a sorted T cell fraction (not recorded which). V usage is TRBV9 and J usage is TRBJ2-4, with 14 nucleotides matching TRBD2. The CDR3 region has the DNA TGTGCCAGCAGCGTAGGGGAGTCCGGGACTAGCGGGAGATCGGCCAAAAACATTCAGTACTTC. Its protein is CASSVGESGTSGRSAKNIQYF.